This TCR beta chain was obtained from a study of CD8 T cells in Susac syndrome. Findings of the study overall: The study recognized that the number of individuals in its TCR sequencing and HLA analysis was relatively small.

V dropped 0 bases and J dropped 8; count of bases not matched to a gene: 6. Germline values: CDR1 MNHEY, CDR2 SMNVEV (reference sequence). The CDR3 length is 15 residues. With random hexamers, reverse transcription was performed on roughly 0.5 to 1 ug of RNA. MiXCR, applied by TCRdb to the immunoSEQ multiplex PCR reads, yields one record per CDR3 protein. The sample includes approximately 280,000 distinct CDR3 sequences, about 85% of them seen just once. FACS enriched CD8+ TEMRA cells, while bulk CD8+ and CD4+ were negatively isolated. To note about this clonotype: Its antigen is not known.

The chain has TRBV27 and TRBJ1-2, with 10 bases identical to TRBD1. This TCR was sampled from a human donor with multiple sclerosis. Sequencing was carried out using CD8+ T cells from PBMCs. CDR3 DNA: TGTGCCAGCAGTTTATCCGCGACAGGGGGCTTGGGCTACACCTTC. Protein sequence: CASSLSATGGLGYTF.